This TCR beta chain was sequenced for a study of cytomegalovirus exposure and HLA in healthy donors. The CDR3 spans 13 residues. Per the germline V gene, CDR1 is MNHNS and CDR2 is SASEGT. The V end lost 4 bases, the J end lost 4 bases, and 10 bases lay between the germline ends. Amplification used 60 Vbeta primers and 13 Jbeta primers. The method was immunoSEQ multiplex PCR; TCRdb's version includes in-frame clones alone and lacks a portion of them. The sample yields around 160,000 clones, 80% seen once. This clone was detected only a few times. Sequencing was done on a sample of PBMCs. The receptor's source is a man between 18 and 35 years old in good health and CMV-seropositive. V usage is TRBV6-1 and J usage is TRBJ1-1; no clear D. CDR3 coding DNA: TGTGCCAGCAGTGGGACGGAGGGCACTGAAGCTTTCTTT. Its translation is CASSGTEGTEAFF.